This T cell receptor beta chain derives from a study of blood T cell repertoires in COVID-19. Authors' processing steps: Quantification of nucleated cells was approximated via reference gene primer amplification. Measured with immunoSEQ multiplex PCR; TCRdb has only the in-frame clones, and not every one. The D gene and trimming were derived from the DNA, and the V and J assignments and clone size from that table. Of some 330,000 clones listed, roughly 89% are singletons. The CDR3 is 16 amino acids. V dropped 0 bases and J dropped 7; count of bases not matched to a gene: 12. Germline-derived CDR1 and CDR2 are SGHKS and YYEKEE (reference sequence).

The sequenced sample was peripheral blood. The receptor was isolated from a young woman with COVID-19, enrolled during active disease. This chain joins TRBV5-5 and TRBJ1-1; TRBD1 matches 7 bases. The CDR3, as DNA: TGTGCCAGCAGCTTGGCCACGGGAAAGGGGGCTATTGAAGCTTTCTTT. Its translation is CASSLATGKGAIEAFF.